Given below is one T cell receptor (beta chain) in context. The table came from immunoSEQ multiplex PCR; TCRdb's copy has only in-frame clones and leaves some out. The profile shows under 150,000 clones, roughly 80% of them singletons. The CDR3 is made up of 15 amino acids. Per germline, CDR1 KGHSH and CDR2 LQKENI. V dropped 3 bases and J dropped 1; count of bases not matched to a gene: 1. This sample was taken from a study of blood T cell repertoires in COVID-19. The wider study: Donors in the United States, Italy and Spain gave samples during acute or convalescent COVID-19.

This TCR was sampled from a human donor in a cohort sampled during active COVID-19. Material: peripheral blood. The genes are TRBV18 and TRBJ2-3; 10 bases line up with TRBD1. The CDR3 here is CASSPGQGGTDTQYF. CDR3 bases: TGTGCCAGCTCACCTGGACAGGGGGGCACAGATACGCAGTATTTT.